The 10 T cell receptor beta chains below were found in one sample sequenced in a study of siplizumab effects on memory and regulatory T cells. This table comes from immunoSEQ multiplex PCR, and its TCRdb copy is limited to in-frame clones, with some not included. The sample shows approximately 98,000 clones, 85% to 95% of them seen only once. Specimen: non-Treg CD4+ T cells sorted from blood. These receptors all come from a human donor in good health.

The genes are TRBV19 and TRBJ2-2; D not certain. The CDR3 totals 15 residues. CDR1 is LNHDA and CDR2 is SQIVND in the germline V gene (reference sequence). V was shortened by 5 bases and J by 3 bases, with 13 bases between the two germline ends. CDR3 loop: CASSGPLSDTGELFF. The CDR3 coding sequence is TGTGCCAGTAGTGGGCCCCTGTCTGACACCGGGGAGCTGTTTTTT. The variable domain in full, with the rest retrieved from reference TRBV19 and TRBJ2-2, is DGGITQSPKYLFRKEGQNVTLSCEQNLNHDAMYWYRQDPGQGLRLIYYSQIVNDFQKGDIAEGYSVSREKKESFPLTVTSAQKNPTAFYLCASSGPLSDTGELFFGEGSRLTVL.

The chain recombines TRBV30 with TRBJ2-1; 9 positions match TRBD1. Germline V lookup: CDR1 GTSNPN, CDR2 SVGIG (reference sequence). CDR3 size: 14 residues. V lost 5 bases to trimming and J lost 4 bases; unmatched junction nucleotides: 6. The CDR3 is CAWGTGRGYNEQFF. In DNA form, the CDR3 reads TGTGCCTGGGGGACAGGGAGAGGGTACAATGAGCAGTTCTTC.

The DNA of the CDR3 is TGTGCCAGCAGCCCGGACGTAGGGGGCCTCCTACCGCCTCACTATGGCTACACCTTC. Translated: CASSPDVGGLLPPHYGYTF. V is TRBV5-6 and J is TRBJ1-2; TRBD1 aligns across 7 bases. CDR3 length: 19 amino acids. Germline V gene data show CDR1 as SGHDT and CDR2 as YYEEEE. V lost 4 bases, J lost 3 bases, and 21 bases stayed unmatched. The complete variable domain, with remaining parts taken from reference TRBV5-6 and TRBJ1-2, reads DAGVTQSPTHLIKTRGQQVTLRCSPKSGHDTVSWYQQALGQGPQFIFQYYEEEERQRGNFPDRFSGHQFPNYSSELNVNALLLGDSALYLCASSPDVGGLLPPHYGYTFGSGTRLTVV.

The chain carries TRBV29-1 and TRBJ1-1, with D possibly TRBD1 on 6 matching bases. Germline CDR1 is SQVTM and CDR2 is ANQGSEA. The CDR3 length is 13 residues. V lost 4 bases to trimming and J lost 2 bases, with 11 bases between them. CDR3 nucleotide sequence: TGCAGCGTTGTGGGACATCTAAACACTGAAGCTTTCTTT. This encodes CSVVGHLNTEAFF.

This chain uses TRBV7-9 with TRBJ2-3; D is uncertain. The V and J ends lost 5 bases and 4 bases respectively, with 7 bases between them. CDR1 SEHNR and CDR2 FQNEAQ come from the germline V gene (reference sequence). There are 12 residues in the CDR3. In nucleotides, the CDR3 is TGTGCCAGCAGCCGAAACGCAGATACGCAGTATTTT. Translated: CASSRNADTQYF.

This rearrangement joins TRBV7-6 to TRBJ2-2; no firm D call. The CDR3 sequence is 13 residues long. Looked up from germline, CDR1 is SGHVS and CDR2 is FNYEAQ. V was trimmed by 2 bases and J by 6 bases, leaving 7 bases between them. CDR3 region: CASSLSNAGELFF. The CDR3 nucleotides read TGTGCCAGCAGCTTATCAAACGCCGGGGAGCTGTTTTTT.

The chain joins TRBV6-5 to TRBJ2-3; 9 nucleotides match TRBD1. This CDR3 contains 15 residues. V lost 3 bases to trimming and J lost 4 bases; unmatched junction nucleotides: 5. Germline CDR1 MNHEY, CDR2 SVGAGI. The CDR3 loop reads CASSYFGTGSDTQYF. The CDR3 DNA follows: TGTGCCAGCAGTTATTTCGGGACAGGGTCAGATACGCAGTATTTT.

The chain combines TRBV27 with TRBJ2-3, with 8 bases matching TRBD2. With 6 bases clipped from V and 4 bases from J, the junction kept 6 bases outside the gene matches. Germline V gene lookup returns CDR1 MNHEY and CDR2 SMNVEV (reference sequence). The CDR3 is 14 residues long. The CDR3 bases are TGTGCCAGCAGGGGAGCCGGGGGGGCAGATACGCAGTATTTT. Protein sequence: CASRGAGGADTQYF.

The rearrangement uses TRBV18 and TRBJ1-3; 7 bases fit TRBD1. Germline CDR1 reads KGHSH; CDR2 reads LQKENI. CDR3 size: 16 residues. V was pared by 4 bases and J by 0 bases, with 6 bases of the junction left unmatched. CDR3 loop: CASSLQGQSSGNTIYF. DNA for the CDR3: TGTGCCAGCTCACTACAGGGACAGAGCTCTGGAAACACCATATATTTT.

This chain uses TRBV5-1 with TRBJ2-5; 9 nucleotides agree with TRBD1. Per the germline V gene, CDR1 is SGHRS and CDR2 is YFSETQ. Trimming at V came to 4 bases and at J to 4 bases, leaving 5 bases not matched to a gene. The CDR3 length is 14 residues. The CDR3 DNA reads as TGCGCCAGCAGCAAATCGGGACAGGGAGAGACCCAGTACTTC. Residues: CASSKSGQGETQYF.